Detailed here is one T cell receptor (beta chain). Antigen unknown. Carried by the TCR beta cDNA libraries were unique molecular identifiers. Out of roughly 0.85 to 11 million T cells, a few hundred thousand cDNA molecules were generated. TCRdb reanalysed the PCR reads using MiXCR and keeps one entry per CDR3 protein. The sample yields approximately 400,000 distinct CDR3 sequences, around 37% seen once. This entry is derived from a study of post-analysis software for immune sequencing data. Study outcomes and limitations: Normalized Chao1 diversity was significantly lower in multiple sclerosis patients than in controls. Five or six TRBV segments, TRBV5-6, TRBV5-1 and TRBV20-1 among them, were found more frequent in patients than controls.

The germline gives CDR1 DFQATT, CDR2 SNEGSKA (reference sequence). Trimming removed 0 bases from V and 11 bases from J, with 22 bases in between. The CDR3 consists of 15 residues. The chain carries TRBV20-1 and TRBJ2-5; D perhaps matches TRBD1 (6 bases). Specimen: blood. The clonotype comes from a girl between 5 and 17 years old with multiple sclerosis. CDR3 in DNA: TGCAGTGCTAGAGAACTGGACAGTAACCTCTACGGGCAGTACTTC. Its translation is CSARELDSNLYGQYF.